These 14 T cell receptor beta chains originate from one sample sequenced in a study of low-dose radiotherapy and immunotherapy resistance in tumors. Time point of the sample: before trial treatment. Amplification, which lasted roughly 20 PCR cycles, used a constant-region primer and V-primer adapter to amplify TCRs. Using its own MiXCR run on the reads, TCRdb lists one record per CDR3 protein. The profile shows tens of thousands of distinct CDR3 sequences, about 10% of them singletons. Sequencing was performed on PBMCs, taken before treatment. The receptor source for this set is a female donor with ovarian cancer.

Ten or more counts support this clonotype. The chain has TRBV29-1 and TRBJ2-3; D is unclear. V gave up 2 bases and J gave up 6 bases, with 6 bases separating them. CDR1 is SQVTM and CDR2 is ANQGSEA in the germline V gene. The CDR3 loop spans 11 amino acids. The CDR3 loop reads CSVEPKDTQYF. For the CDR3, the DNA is TGCAGCGTTGAACCGAAGGATACGCAGTATTTT.

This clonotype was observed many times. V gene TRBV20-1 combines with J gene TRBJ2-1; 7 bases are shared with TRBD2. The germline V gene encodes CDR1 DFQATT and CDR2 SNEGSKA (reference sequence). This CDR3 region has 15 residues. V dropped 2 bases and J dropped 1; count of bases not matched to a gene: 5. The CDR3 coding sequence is TGCAGTGCTAGATCCCTAGCGGAGTCCTACAATGAGCAGTTCTTC. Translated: CSARSLAESYNEQFF.

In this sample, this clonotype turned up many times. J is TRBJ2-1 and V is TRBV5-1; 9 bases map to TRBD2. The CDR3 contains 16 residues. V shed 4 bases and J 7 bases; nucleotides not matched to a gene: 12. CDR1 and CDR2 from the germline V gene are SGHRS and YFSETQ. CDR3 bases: TGCGCCAGCAGCCCGGAGGCGAGCGGGGGGTGGAATGAGCAGTTCTTC. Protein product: CASSPEASGGWNEQFF.

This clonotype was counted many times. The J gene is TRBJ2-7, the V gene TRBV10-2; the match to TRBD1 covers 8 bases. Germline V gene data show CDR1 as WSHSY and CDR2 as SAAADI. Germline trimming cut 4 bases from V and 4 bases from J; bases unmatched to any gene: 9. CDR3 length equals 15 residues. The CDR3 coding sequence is TGCGCCAGCAGTGCTGGGACAGGACGGGGGTACGAGCAGTACTTC. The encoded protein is CASSAGTGRGYEQYF.

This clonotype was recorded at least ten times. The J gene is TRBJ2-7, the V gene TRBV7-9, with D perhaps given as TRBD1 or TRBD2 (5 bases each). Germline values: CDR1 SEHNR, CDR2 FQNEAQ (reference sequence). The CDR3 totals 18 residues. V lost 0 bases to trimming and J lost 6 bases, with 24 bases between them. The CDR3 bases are TGTGCCAGCAGCTTAGCACGAGGGGTGGGACGGACCCCTCTCGAGCAGTACTTC. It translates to CASSLARGVGRTPLEQYF.

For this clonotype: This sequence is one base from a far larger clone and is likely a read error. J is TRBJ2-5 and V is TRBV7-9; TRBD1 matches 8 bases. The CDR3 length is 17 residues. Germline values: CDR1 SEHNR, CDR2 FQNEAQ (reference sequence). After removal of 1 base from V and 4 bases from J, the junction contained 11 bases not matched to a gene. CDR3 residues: CASSLGWDRKRLETQYF. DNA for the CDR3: TGTGCCAGCAGCTTAGGATGGGACAGGAAGAGGTTAGAGACCCAGTACTTC.

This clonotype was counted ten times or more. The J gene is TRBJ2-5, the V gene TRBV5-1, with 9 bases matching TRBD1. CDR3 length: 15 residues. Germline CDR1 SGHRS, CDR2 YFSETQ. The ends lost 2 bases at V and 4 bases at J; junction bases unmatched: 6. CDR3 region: CASSFSGQGGETQYF. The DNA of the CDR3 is TGCGCCAGCAGCTTCTCGGGACAGGGAGGAGAGACCCAGTACTTC.

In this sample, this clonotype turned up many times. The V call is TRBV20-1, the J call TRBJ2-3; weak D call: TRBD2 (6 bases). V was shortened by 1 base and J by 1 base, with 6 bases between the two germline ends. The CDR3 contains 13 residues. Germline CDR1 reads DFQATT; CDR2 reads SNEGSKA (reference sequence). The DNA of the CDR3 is TGCAGTGCTAGAGGGGGGGGCACAGATACGCAGTATTTT. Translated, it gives CSARGGGTDTQYF.

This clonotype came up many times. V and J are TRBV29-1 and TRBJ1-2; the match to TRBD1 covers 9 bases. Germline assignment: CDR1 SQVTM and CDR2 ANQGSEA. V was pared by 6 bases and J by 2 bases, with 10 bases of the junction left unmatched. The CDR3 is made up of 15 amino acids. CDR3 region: CSVDIRDRVNYGYTF. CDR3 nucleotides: TGCAGCGTCGATATTCGGGACAGGGTGAACTATGGCTACACCTTC.

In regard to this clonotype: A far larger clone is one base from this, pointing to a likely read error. The DNA of the CDR3 is TGTGCCAGCGCCGGGACAGGGCGCACAGATACGCAGTATTTT. Encoded protein: CASAGTGRTDTQYF. The V gene is TRBV10-1, the J gene TRBJ2-3; 9 positions match TRBD1. The CDR3 is 14 residues long. CDR1 and CDR2 from the germline V gene are WNHNN and SYGVQD (reference sequence).

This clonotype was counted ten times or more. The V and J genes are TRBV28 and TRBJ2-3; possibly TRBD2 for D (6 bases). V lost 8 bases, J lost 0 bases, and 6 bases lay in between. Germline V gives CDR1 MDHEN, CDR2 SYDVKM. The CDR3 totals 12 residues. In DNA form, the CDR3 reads TGTGCCAGCGGGGGGAGCACAGATACGCAGTATTTT. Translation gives CASGGSTDTQYF.

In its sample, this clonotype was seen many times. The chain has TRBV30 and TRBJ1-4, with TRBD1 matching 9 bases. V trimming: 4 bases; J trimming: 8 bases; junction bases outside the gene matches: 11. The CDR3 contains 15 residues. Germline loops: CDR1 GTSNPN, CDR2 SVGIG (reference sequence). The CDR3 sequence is CAWKSLGTGKEKLFF. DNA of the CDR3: TGTGCCTGGAAATCCCTCGGGACAGGGAAGGAAAAACTGTTTTTT.

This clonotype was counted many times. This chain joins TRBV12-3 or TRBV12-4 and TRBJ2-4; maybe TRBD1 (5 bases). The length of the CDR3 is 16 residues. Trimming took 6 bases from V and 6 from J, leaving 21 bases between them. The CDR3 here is CASRGSGIAMGNIQYF. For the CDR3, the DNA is TGTGCCAGCAGGGGTTCAGGGATAGCCATGGGAAACATTCAGTACTTC.

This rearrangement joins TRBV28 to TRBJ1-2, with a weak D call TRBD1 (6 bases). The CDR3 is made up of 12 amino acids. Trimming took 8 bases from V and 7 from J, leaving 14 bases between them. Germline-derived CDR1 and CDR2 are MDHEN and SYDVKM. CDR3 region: CASLGQGIGYTF. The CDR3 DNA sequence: TGTGCCAGCTTAGGTCAGGGGATTGGCTACACCTTC.